One and the same sample provided the 11 T cell receptor beta chains below, sequenced in a study of T cell responses to AZD1222 COVID-19 vaccine (dated by TCRdb to the early 2020s). In the paper's terms, the time point label means: about 28 days (+/-7) after the second vaccine dose. The library was prepared using the immunoSEQ multiplex PCR assay. The immuneACCESS repertoire file appears here via TCRdb, limited to in-frame rearrangements. These files lack a portion of the clones; in checked studies, under half of the deficit traces to unresolved V genes, and the cause of the others is not known. Across this sample there are 110,000 or so clones, with 80% to 90% seen only once. Of the sample, around 4.4% is held by the ten largest clones. This material consisted of peripheral blood, taken 28 days after the second AZD1222 dose. Every receptor here comes from an adult who received the AZD1222 COVID-19 vaccine.

This clone has just a few counts. V gene TRBV19 combines with J gene TRBJ2-3; 7 bases match TRBD2. Germline loops: CDR1 LNHDA, CDR2 SQIVND (reference sequence). CDR3 length equals 15 residues. Trimming at V came to 3 bases and at J to 2 bases, leaving 5 bases not matched to a gene. Written as DNA, the CDR3 is TGTGCCAGTAGTATTGGGACTACCCTCACAGATACGCAGTATTTT. This sequence encodes CASSIGTTLTDTQYF.

The V call is TRBV14, the J call TRBJ1-1; 8 nucleotides match TRBD1. After removal of 4 bases from V and 7 bases from J, the junction contained 11 bases not matched to a gene. This CDR3 has 15 amino acids. CDR1 is SGHDN and CDR2 is FVKESK in the germline V gene. In nucleotides, the CDR3 is TGTGCCAGCAGCCGGCAAAGGACAGGGAACTTTGAAGCTTTCTTT. As protein: CASSRQRTGNFEAFF. Drawing the rest from reference TRBV14 and TRBJ1-1, the complete variable domain is EAGVTQFPSHSVIEKGQTVTLRCDPISGHDNLYWYRRVMGKEIKFLLHFVKESKQDESGMPNNRFLAERTGGTYSTLKVQPAELEDSGVYFCASSRQRTGNFEAFFGQGTRLTVV.

This clone was detected once. The V and J genes are TRBV19 and TRBJ2-7; perhaps TRBD2 as D (5 bases). Germline CDR1 LNHDA, CDR2 SQIVND (reference sequence). V was pared by 4 bases and J by 5 bases, with 9 bases between. The CDR3 loop spans 12 amino acids. CDR3 region: CASSNGVHEQYF. The DNA for the CDR3 is TGTGCCAGTAGTAACGGGGTTCACGAGCAGTACTTC.

The rearrangement uses TRBV3-1 (or the pseudogene TRBV3-2) and TRBJ2-1; D unresolved. Trimming left V 6 bases short and J 7 bases short, with 16 bases between. The germline V gene has CDR1 LGHDT and CDR2 YNNKEL (reference sequence). There are 14 residues in the CDR3. For the CDR3, the DNA is TGTGCCAGCAGGCACTTCGGTGGGAATAATGAGCAGTTCTTC. Its protein is CASRHFGGNNEQFF.

The V and J genes are TRBV3-1 (or the pseudogene TRBV3-2) and TRBJ2-6; D is ambiguous. Germline CDR1 LGHDT, CDR2 YNNKEL (reference sequence). The V end lost 7 bases, the J end lost 0 bases, and 13 bases lay between the germline ends. The CDR3 contains 16 residues. The CDR3 loop is CASNLGRDSGANVLTF. The CDR3 coding sequence is TGTGCCAGCAACCTAGGTAGGGACTCTGGGGCCAACGTCCTGACTTTC.

V gene TRBV13 combines with J gene TRBJ2-1; 10 bases are a match to TRBD2. This CDR3 comprises 15 residues. V was pared by 2 bases and J by 2 bases, with 0 bases of the junction left unmatched. CDR1 is PRHDT and CDR2 is FYEKMQ in the germline V gene (reference sequence). The DNA for the CDR3 is TGTGCCAGCAGCTTACTAGCGGGAGCCTACAATGAGCAGTTCTTC. This gives the protein CASSLLAGAYNEQFF.

J is TRBJ1-4 and V is TRBV7-9; D is undetermined. CDR3 length: 11 amino acids. The V end lost 7 bases, the J end lost 8 bases, and 8 bases lay between the germline ends. Germline CDR1 and CDR2: SEHNR and FQNEAQ (reference sequence). The chain's CDR3 is CASTAREKLFF. DNA for the CDR3: TGTGCCAGCACCGCCAGAGAAAAACTGTTTTTT.

This chain uses TRBV4-3 with TRBJ2-1; D unclear. CDR1 LGHNA and CDR2 YSLEER come from the germline V gene. The V end lost 1 base, the J end lost 12 bases, and 13 bases lay between the germline ends. CDR3 length: 13 amino acids. The CDR3 sequence: CASSQVALGPQFF. The CDR3 DNA sequence: TGCGCCAGCAGCCAAGTCGCTTTGGGCCCGCAGTTCTTC.

The chain links TRBV6-1 to TRBJ1-5; D not certain. CDR3 length equals 14 residues. In germline, CDR1 is MNHNS, CDR2 SASEGT. The V end lost 1 base, the J end lost 9 bases, and 13 bases lay between the germline ends. In DNA, the CDR3 is TGTGCCAGCAGTGAAGTGGAGGCGTCCTGGCCCCAGCATTTT. Translated: CASSEVEASWPQHF.

J is TRBJ1-4 and V is TRBV5-4; tentative D call: TRBD1 (5 bases). Looked up from germline, CDR1 is SGHNT and CDR2 is YYREEE (reference sequence). This CDR3 is built from 15 residues. The V end lost 4 bases, the J end lost 0 bases, and 10 bases lay between the germline ends. The CDR3 spells CASSRDRATNEKLFF. DNA of the CDR3: TGTGCCAGCAGCCGGGACCGAGCAACTAATGAAAAACTGTTTTTT.

The chain has TRBV28 and TRBJ2-7; a possible D gene is TRBD2 (6 bases). Germline values: CDR1 MDHEN, CDR2 SYDVKM. The CDR3 consists of 15 residues. The V end was cut by 6 bases, the J end by 4 bases, with 19 bases between. CDR3 nucleotide sequence: TGTGCCAGCAGCTTCTCCCACGGGAGTAGTTACGAGCAGTACTTC. As protein: CASSFSHGSSYEQYF.